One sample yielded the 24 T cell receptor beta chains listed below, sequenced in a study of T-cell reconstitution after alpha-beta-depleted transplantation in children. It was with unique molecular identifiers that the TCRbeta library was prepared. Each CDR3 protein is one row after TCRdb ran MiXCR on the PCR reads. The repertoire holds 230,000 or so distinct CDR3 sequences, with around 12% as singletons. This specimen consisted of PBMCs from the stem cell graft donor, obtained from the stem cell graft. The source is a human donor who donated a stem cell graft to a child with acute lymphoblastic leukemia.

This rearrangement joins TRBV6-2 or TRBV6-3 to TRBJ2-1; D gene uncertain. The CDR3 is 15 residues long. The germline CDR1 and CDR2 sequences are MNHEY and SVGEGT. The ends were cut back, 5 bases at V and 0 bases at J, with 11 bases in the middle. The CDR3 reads CASSPDSPSYNEQFF. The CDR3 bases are TGTGCCAGCAGTCCCGACTCCCCCTCCTACAATGAGCAGTTCTTC.

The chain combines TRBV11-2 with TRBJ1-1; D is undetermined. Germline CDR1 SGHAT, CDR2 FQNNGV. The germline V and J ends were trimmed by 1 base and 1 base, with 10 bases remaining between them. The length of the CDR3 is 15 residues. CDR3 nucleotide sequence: TGTGCCAGCAGCTTAGGGGTCGGTGGGAACACTGAAGCTTTCTTT. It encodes CASSLGVGGNTEAFF.

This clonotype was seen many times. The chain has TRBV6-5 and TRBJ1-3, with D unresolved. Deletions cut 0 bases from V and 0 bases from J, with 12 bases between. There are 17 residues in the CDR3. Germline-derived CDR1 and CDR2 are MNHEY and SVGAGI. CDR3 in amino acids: CASSYSMGLSSGNTIYF. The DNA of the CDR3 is TGTGCCAGCAGTTACTCGATGGGTTTGAGCTCTGGAAACACCATATATTTT.

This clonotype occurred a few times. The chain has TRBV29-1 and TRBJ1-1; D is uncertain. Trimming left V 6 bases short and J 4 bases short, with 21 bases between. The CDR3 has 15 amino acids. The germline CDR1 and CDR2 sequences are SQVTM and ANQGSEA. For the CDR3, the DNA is TGCAGCGTGGACTGTAGGGCCAGCTCGTGCACTGAAGCTTTCTTT. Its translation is CSVDCRASSCTEAFF.

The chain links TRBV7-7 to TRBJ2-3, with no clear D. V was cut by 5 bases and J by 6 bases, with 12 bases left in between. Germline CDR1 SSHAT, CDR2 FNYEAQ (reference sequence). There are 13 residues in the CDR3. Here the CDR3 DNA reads TGTGCCAGCAGCGTCCTATCCGGCGATACGCAGTATTTT. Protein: CASSVLSGDTQYF.

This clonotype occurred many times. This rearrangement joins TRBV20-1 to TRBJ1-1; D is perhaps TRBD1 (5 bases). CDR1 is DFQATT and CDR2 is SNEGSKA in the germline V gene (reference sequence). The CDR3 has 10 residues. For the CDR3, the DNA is TGCGGCTGGGGGTACACTGAAGCTTTCTTT. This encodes CGWGYTEAFF.

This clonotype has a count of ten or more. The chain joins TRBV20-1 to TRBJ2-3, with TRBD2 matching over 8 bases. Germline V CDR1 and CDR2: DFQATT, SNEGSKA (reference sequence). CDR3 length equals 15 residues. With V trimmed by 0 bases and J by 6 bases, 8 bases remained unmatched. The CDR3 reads CSARDPRGGQDTQYF. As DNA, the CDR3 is TGCAGTGCTAGAGACCCCCGGGGGGGTCAGGATACGCAGTATTTT.

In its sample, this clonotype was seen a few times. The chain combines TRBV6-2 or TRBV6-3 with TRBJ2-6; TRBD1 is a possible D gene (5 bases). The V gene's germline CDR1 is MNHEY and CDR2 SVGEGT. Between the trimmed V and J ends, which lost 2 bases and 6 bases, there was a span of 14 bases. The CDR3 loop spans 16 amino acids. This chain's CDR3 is CASSYLGRGSANVLTF. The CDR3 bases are TGTGCCAGCAGTTACCTTGGTAGGGGTTCGGCCAACGTCCTGACTTTC.

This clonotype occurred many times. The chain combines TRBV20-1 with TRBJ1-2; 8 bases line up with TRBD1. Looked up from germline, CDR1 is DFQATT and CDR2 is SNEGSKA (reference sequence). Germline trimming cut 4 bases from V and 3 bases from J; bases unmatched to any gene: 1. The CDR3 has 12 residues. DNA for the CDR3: TGCAGTGCTACAGGGGGCGACTATGGCTACACCTTC. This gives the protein CSATGGDYGYTF.

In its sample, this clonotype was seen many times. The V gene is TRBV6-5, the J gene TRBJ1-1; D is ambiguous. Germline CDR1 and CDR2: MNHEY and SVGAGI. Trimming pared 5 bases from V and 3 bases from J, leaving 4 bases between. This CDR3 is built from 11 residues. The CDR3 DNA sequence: TGTGCCAGCAGTACTCACACTGAAGCTTTCTTT. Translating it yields CASSTHTEAFF.

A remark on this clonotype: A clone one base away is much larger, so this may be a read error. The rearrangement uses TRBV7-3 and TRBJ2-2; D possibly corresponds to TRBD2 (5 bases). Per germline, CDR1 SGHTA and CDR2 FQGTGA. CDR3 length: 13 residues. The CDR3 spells CASSLRQTGERFF. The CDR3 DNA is TGTGCCAGCAGCTTACGGCAGACCGGGGAGCGGTTTTTT.

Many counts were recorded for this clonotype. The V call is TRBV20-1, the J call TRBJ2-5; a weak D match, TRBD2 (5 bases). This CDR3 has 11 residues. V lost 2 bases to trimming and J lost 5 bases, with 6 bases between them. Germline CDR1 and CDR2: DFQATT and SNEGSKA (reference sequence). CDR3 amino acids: CSARPGETQYF. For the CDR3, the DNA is TGCAGTGCTAGACCGGGGGAGACCCAGTACTTC.

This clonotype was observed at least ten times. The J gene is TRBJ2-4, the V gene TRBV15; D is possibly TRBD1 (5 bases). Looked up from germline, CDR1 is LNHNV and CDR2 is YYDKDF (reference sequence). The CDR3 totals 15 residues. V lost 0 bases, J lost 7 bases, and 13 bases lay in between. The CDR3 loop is CATSREAGNRNIQYF. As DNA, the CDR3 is TGTGCCACCAGCAGAGAGGCAGGGAACCGGAACATTCAGTACTTC.

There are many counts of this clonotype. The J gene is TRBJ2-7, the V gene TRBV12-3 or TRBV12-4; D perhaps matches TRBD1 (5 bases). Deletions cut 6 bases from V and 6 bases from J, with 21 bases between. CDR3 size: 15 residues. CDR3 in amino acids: CASRRTFQVGGEQYF. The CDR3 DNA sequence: TGTGCCAGCAGGCGGACATTCCAGGTCGGTGGCGAGCAGTACTTC.

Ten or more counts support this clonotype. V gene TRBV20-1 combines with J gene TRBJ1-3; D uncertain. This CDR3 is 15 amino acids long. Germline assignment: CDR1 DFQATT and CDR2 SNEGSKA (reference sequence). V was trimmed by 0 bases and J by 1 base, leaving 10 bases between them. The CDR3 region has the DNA TGCAGTGCTAGAGATACCGGGGAATCTGGAAACACCATATATTTT. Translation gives CSARDTGESGNTIYF.

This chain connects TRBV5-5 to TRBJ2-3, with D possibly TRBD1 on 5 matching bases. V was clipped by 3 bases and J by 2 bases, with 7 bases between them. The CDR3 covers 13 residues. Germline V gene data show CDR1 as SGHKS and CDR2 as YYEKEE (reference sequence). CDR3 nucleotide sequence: TGTGCCAGCAGCTGGACACTCACAGATACGCAGTATTTT. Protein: CASSWTLTDTQYF.

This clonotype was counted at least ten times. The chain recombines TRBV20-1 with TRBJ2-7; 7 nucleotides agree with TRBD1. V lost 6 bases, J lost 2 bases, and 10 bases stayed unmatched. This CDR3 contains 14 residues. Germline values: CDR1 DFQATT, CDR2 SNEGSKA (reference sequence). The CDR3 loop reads CSALGQSITYEQYF. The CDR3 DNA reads TGCAGTGCGTTGGGACAGTCGATAACCTACGAGCAGTACTTC.

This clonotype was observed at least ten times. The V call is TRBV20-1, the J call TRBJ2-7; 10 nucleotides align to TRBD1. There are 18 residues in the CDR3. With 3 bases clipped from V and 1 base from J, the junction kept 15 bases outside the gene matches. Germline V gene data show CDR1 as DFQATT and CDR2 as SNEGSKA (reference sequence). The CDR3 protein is CSASGSGTGESKSYEQYF. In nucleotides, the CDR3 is TGCAGTGCTAGTGGTTCCGGGACAGGGGAAAGTAAGTCCTACGAGCAGTACTTC.

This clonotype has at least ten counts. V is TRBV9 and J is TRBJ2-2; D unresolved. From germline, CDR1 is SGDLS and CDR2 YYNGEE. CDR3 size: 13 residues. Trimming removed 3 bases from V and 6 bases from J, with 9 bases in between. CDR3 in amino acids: CASSEGTAGELFF. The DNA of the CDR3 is TGTGCCAGCAGCGAGGGTACGGCCGGGGAGCTGTTTTTT.

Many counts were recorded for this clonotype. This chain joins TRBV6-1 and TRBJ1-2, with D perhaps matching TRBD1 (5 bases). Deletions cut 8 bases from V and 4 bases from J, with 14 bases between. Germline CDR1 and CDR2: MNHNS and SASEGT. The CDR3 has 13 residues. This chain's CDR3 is CASLDSGGYGYTF. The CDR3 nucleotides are TGTGCCAGCCTTGACAGCGGGGGCTATGGCTACACCTTC.

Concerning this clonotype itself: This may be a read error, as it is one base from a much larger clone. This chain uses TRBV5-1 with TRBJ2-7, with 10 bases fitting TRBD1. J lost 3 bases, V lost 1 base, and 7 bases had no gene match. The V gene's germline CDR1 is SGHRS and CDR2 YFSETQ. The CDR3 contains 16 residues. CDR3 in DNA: TGCGCCAGCAGCTTGAGTCCCGGACAGGGGGGCTACGAGCAGTACTTC. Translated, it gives CASSLSPGQGGYEQYF.

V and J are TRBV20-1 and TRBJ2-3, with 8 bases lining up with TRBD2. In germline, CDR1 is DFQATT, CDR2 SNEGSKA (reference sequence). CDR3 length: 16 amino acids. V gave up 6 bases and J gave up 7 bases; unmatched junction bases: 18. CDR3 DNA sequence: TGCAGTGCCCTAAACACGGAGCGGGAGATAACATATACGCAGTATTTT. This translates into CSALNTEREITYTQYF.

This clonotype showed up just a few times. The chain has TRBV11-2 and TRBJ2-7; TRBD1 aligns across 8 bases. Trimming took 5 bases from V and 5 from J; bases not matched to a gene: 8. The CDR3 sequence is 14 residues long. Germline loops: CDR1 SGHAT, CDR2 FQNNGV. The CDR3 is CASSPRTGIHEQYF. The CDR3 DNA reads TGTGCCAGCAGCCCCCGGACAGGGATCCACGAGCAGTACTTC.

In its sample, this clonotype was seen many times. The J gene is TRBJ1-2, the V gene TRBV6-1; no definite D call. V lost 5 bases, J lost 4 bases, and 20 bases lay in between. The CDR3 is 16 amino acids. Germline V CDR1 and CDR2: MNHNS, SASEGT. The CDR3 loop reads CASSITGSSPTYGYTF. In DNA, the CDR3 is TGTGCCAGCAGTATAACCGGGTCTTCTCCTACCTATGGCTACACCTTC.